These 29 T cell receptor beta chains originate from one sample sequenced in a study of cytomegalovirus exposure and HLA in healthy donors. PCR amplification relied on 60 Vbeta primers (plus 13 Jbeta primers). Measured with immunoSEQ multiplex PCR; TCRdb has only the in-frame clones, and not every one. The data hold fewer than 250,000 clones, with over 70% observed a single time. Sample: PBMCs. The receptor set was obtained from a man in his forties or fifties in good health and CMV-seropositive.

The chain recombines TRBV7-8 with TRBJ2-7; a weak D match, TRBD2 (5 bases). V dropped 1 base and J dropped 3 bases, with 13 bases sitting between them. CDR3 size: 15 residues. The V gene's germline CDR1 is SGHVS and CDR2 FQNEAQ. The CDR3 sequence: CASSLGQRKLYEQYF. The CDR3 region has the DNA TGTGCCAGCAGCTTAGGTCAGCGGAAGCTCTACGAGCAGTACTTC.

This clone appeared once. This sequence joins TRBV5-1 and TRBJ2-3, with 7 bases matching TRBD2. Germline lookup yields CDR1 SGHRS and CDR2 YFSETQ. The CDR3 consists of 16 residues. With 0 bases clipped from V and 3 bases from J, the junction kept 7 bases outside the gene matches. CDR3 sequence (DNA): TGCGCCAGCAGCTTGGAGCAGCGCGGGAGTACAGATACGCAGTATTTT. This codes for CASSLEQRGSTDTQYF.

The chain has TRBV28 and TRBJ1-5; D perhaps matches TRBD1 (5 bases). This CDR3 is built from 14 residues. CDR1 is MDHEN and CDR2 is SYDVKM in the germline V gene. The V end lost 6 bases, the J end lost 0 bases, and 9 bases lay between the germline ends. CDR3 DNA sequence: TGTGCCAGCAGCGAGACAGATAGCAATCAGCCCCAGCATTTT. Translation gives CASSETDSNQPQHF.

V usage is TRBV9 and J usage is TRBJ2-1; a possible D gene is TRBD2 (5 bases). The CDR3 consists of 18 residues. Trimming removed 0 bases from V and 8 bases from J, with 24 bases in between. From germline, CDR1 is SGDLS and CDR2 YYNGEE. The CDR3 DNA follows: TGTGCCAGCAGCGTAGCTCTAGGACTCACCCACCAAACAGATGAGCAGTTCTTC. As protein: CASSVALGLTHQTDEQFF.

The rearrangement links TRBV5-1 to TRBJ1-3, with TRBD1 as a possible D gene (5 bases). CDR3 size: 17 residues. Germline V CDR1 and CDR2: SGHRS, YFSETQ. V was cut by 0 bases and J by 1 base, with 14 bases left in between. The CDR3 bases are TGCGCCAGCAGCTTGGAGGGCTCCGGGGGGTCTGGAAACACCATATATTTT. Residues: CASSLEGSGGSGNTIYF.

This chain connects TRBV9 to TRBJ1-1; D not resolved. Trimming pared 0 bases from V and 2 bases from J, leaving 11 bases between. The CDR3 loop spans 15 amino acids. CDR1 is SGDLS, CDR2 YYNGEE, per germline. CDR3 amino acids: CASSVVRRLNTEAFF. DNA for the CDR3: TGTGCCAGCAGCGTAGTTCGCAGGCTAAACACTGAAGCTTTCTTT.

This clone showed up just a few times. V and J are TRBV7-2 and TRBJ1-2; D ambiguous. The germline V gene has CDR1 SGHTA and CDR2 FQGNSA. Trimming took off 2 bases at V and 8 bases at J, with 18 bases between the two ends. The CDR3 covers 15 residues. This CDR3 is CASSLYGARLGGYTF. The CDR3 DNA is TGTGCCAGCAGCTTATATGGAGCGAGGCTCGGAGGCTACACCTTC.

The chain recombines TRBV6-6 with TRBJ1-4, with 9 bases fitting TRBD1. The CDR3 extends over 13 amino acids. V trimming: 10 bases; J trimming: 7 bases; junction bases outside the gene matches: 7. Germline values: CDR1 MNHNY, CDR2 SVGAGI (reference sequence). The CDR3 DNA sequence: TGTGCCATCAGGGGACAGGGTAGTGAAAAACTGTTTTTT. Amino acids: CAIRGQGSEKLFF.

As regards this clone: Relative to the germline gene, one junction end is altered; a read error may explain this. The chain recombines TRBV7-2 with TRBJ2-7, with 7 bases that match TRBD2. Germline assignment: CDR1 SGHTA and CDR2 FQGNSA. The CDR3 extends over 13 amino acids. CDR3 DNA: TGTGCCAGCAGCTTGGGACTATCCTCCGAGCAGTACTTC. Its translation is CASSLGLSSEQYF.

The V gene is TRBV7-3, the J gene TRBJ2-1, with 7 bases lining up with TRBD1. Germline V CDR1 and CDR2: SGHTA, FQGTGA. This CDR3 is 15 amino acids long. The V and J ends lost 5 bases and 0 bases, in that order; junction bases with no gene match: 4. CDR3 sequence: CASSPRDSSYNEQFF. As DNA, the CDR3 is TGTGCCAGCAGCCCAAGGGACAGCTCCTACAATGAGCAGTTCTTC. Drawing the rest from reference TRBV7-3 and TRBJ2-1, the complete variable domain is GAGVSQTPSNKVTEKGKYVELRCDPISGHTALYWYRQSLGQGPEFLIYFQGTGAADDSGLPNDRFFAVRPEGSVSTLKIQRTERGDSAVYLCASSPRDSSYNEQFFGPGTRLTVL.

The chain joins TRBV7-9 to TRBJ2-5; 10 bases fit TRBD2. Germline trimming cut 0 bases from V and 6 bases from J; bases unmatched to any gene: 4. This CDR3 spans 15 amino acids. Germline V CDR1 and CDR2: SEHNR, FQNEAQ (reference sequence). The CDR3 loop is CASSLALAGEKTQYF. CDR3 bases: TGTGCCAGCAGCTTAGCTCTAGCGGGAGAAAAGACCCAGTACTTC.

V gene TRBV18 combines with J gene TRBJ2-7; 16 positions match TRBD2. V shed 3 bases, J shed 4 bases, and the junction held 18 bases outside the gene matches. The CDR3 sequence is 21 residues long. CDR1 and CDR2 (germline): KGHSH, LQKENI. CDR3 loop: CASSPDMGLAGGPGNPYEQYF. The CDR3 DNA reads TGTGCCAGCTCACCGGATATGGGACTAGCGGGAGGGCCTGGTAACCCGTACGAGCAGTACTTC.

The genes are TRBV19 and TRBJ2-1; TRBD2 matches 8 bases. Germline CDR1 LNHDA, CDR2 SQIVND (reference sequence). The CDR3 sequence is 19 residues long. The V segment lost 1 base and the J segment 2 bases; nucleotides outside the gene matches: 13. This CDR3 is CASSIVIGGTGRAYNEQFF. CDR3 DNA sequence: TGTGCCAGTAGTATAGTGATAGGGGGGACCGGGAGGGCCTACAATGAGCAGTTCTTC.

The chain combines TRBV5-1 with TRBJ2-2; 9 bases are a match to TRBD2. The V segment lost 3 bases and the J segment 7 bases; nucleotides outside the gene matches: 10. The CDR3 runs to 16 residues. In germline, CDR1 is SGHRS, CDR2 YFSETQ. This chain's CDR3 is CASSSTIAGEYGELFF. In DNA, the CDR3 is TGCGCCAGCAGCTCAACAATAGCGGGAGAGTACGGGGAGCTGTTTTTT.

The chain uses TRBV5-1 and TRBJ2-1; 10 bases match TRBD2. CDR1 and CDR2 from the germline V gene are SGHRS and YFSETQ. The trim removed 0 bases at V and 8 bases at J, leaving 5 bases unmatched. The CDR3 has 15 residues. CDR3 bases: TGCGCCAGCAGCTTGGAGAGCGGGAGGGTGGATGAGCAGTTCTTC. This codes for CASSLESGRVDEQFF.

The chain employs TRBV19 and TRBJ2-5, with TRBD2 as a possible D gene (5 bases). Germline CDR1 reads LNHDA; CDR2 reads SQIVND (reference sequence). The V end was cut by 5 bases, the J end by 2 bases, with 12 bases between. The length of the CDR3 is 14 residues. CDR3 DNA sequence: TGTGCCAGTAGTGTCAACCTAGCTCAAGAGACCCAGTACTTC. This translates into CASSVNLAQETQYF.

The V gene is TRBV4-3, the J gene TRBJ1-4, with 7 bases matching TRBD1. V dropped 4 bases and J dropped 8; count of bases not matched to a gene: 13. The CDR3 runs to 16 residues. CDR1 and CDR2 from the germline V gene are LGHNA and YSLEER. CDR3 bases: TGCGCCAGCAGCCCCCTAGGGAAGGGGGCGCACGAAAAACTGTTTTTT. As protein: CASSPLGKGAHEKLFF.

This chain uses TRBV27 with TRBJ1-4, with D maybe TRBD1 (6 bases). From germline, CDR1 is MNHEY and CDR2 SMNVEV (reference sequence). This CDR3 has 13 residues. V gave up 2 bases and J gave up 15 bases, with 16 bases separating them. DNA of the CDR3: TGTGCCAGCAGTTTAGGACAGCTCGGGAACTTGTTTTTT. It translates to CASSLGQLGNLFF.

This clone was seen once. Distinct nucleotide sequences in the sample also encode this CDR3. V is TRBV6-1 and J is TRBJ2-7; the match to TRBD1 covers 8 bases. CDR1 is MNHNS and CDR2 is SASEGT in the germline V gene. J was trimmed by 2 bases and V by 10 bases; bases with no gene match: 7. The CDR3 loop spans 13 amino acids. CDR3 sequence (DNA): TGTGCCATCTGGACAGGGATACCCTACGAGCAGTACTTC. Its protein is CAIWTGIPYEQYF.

V is TRBV4-3 and J is TRBJ2-5, with D tentatively TRBD1 (5 bases). The assigned J gene may be wrong: the sequence end matches TRBJ2-7 better. The CDR3 totals 13 residues. Germline lookup yields CDR1 LGHNA and CDR2 YSLEER. The CDR3 spells CASSQDTTDEQYF. For the CDR3, the DNA is TGCGCCAGCAGCCAAGATACGACAGACGAGCAGTACTTC.

The chain couples TRBV14 to TRBJ2-5; D uncertain. Trimming removed 0 bases from V and 3 bases from J, with 11 bases in between. The CDR3 has 15 amino acids. Per germline, CDR1 SGHDN and CDR2 FVKESK. The CDR3 spells CASSQDSRREETQYF. In DNA, the CDR3 is TGTGCCAGCAGCCAAGATTCCCGGAGAGAAGAGACCCAGTACTTC. Full variable domain (remainder filled in from reference TRBV14 and TRBJ2-5): EAGVTQFPSHSVIEKGQTVTLRCDPISGHDNLYWYRRVMGKEIKFLLHFVKESKQDESGMPNNRFLAERTGGTYSTLKVQPAELEDSGVYFCASSQDSRREETQYFGPGTRLLVL.

CDR3 sequence (DNA): TGCGCCAGCACCCCCGCACTCCGCGACACTGAAGCTTTCTTT. This gives the protein CASTPALRDTEAFF. The gene calls are TRBV5-1 and TRBJ1-1; D is uncertain. CDR3 length: 14 amino acids. The germline V gene has CDR1 SGHRS and CDR2 YFSETQ. Trimming removed 6 bases from V and 3 bases from J, with 15 bases in between.

The chain is built from TRBV5-3 and TRBJ2-5; D uncertain. TRBV5-3 is given ORF status, its function remaining uncertain. The CDR3 runs to 14 residues. Trimming shortened V by 1 base and J by 2 bases, and 9 bases separated the two germline ends. The CDR3 bases are TGTGCCAGAAGCTTGAGAGACACGCAAGAGACCCAGTACTTC. Amino acids: CARSLRDTQETQYF.

J is TRBJ1-2 and V is TRBV4-3; TRBD1 matches 9 bases. The CDR3 is made up of 18 amino acids. Germline CDR1 LGHNA, CDR2 YSLEER. After removal of 2 bases from V and 0 bases from J, the junction contained 10 bases not matched to a gene. CDR3 coding DNA: TGCGCCAGCAGCCAATCCGGGACAGGGCTACGAGCTAACTATGGCTACACCTTC. Its translation: CASSQSGTGLRANYGYTF.

The V gene is TRBV7-2, the J gene TRBJ2-1; TRBD2 might be the D (7 bases). V lost 4 bases to trimming and J lost 9 bases, with 13 bases between them. CDR3 length: 13 amino acids. Germline V lookup: CDR1 SGHTA, CDR2 FQGNSA. CDR3: CASSSGRGGEQFF. CDR3 nucleotides: TGTGCCAGCAGCTCTGGGAGGGGGGGTGAGCAGTTCTTC.

V usage is TRBV27 and J usage is TRBJ2-7; the match to TRBD2 covers 12 bases. V gave up 2 bases and J gave up 7 bases; unmatched junction bases: 3. From germline, CDR1 is MNHEY and CDR2 SMNVEV (reference sequence). CDR3 length: 14 residues. CDR3 in amino acids: CASSLLAGGREQYF. The CDR3 bases are TGTGCCAGCAGTTTACTAGCGGGAGGGCGGGAGCAGTACTTC.

V is TRBV7-2 and J is TRBJ2-5, with 12 nucleotides matching TRBD2. The germline CDR1 and CDR2 sequences are SGHTA and FQGNSA. V dropped 0 bases and J dropped 4; count of bases not matched to a gene: 3. This CDR3 has 16 amino acids. The CDR3: CASSLAPGLAGETQYF. The CDR3 DNA reads as TGTGCCAGCAGCTTAGCCCCGGGACTAGCGGGAGAGACCCAGTACTTC.

Remarks on this clone: The junction departs from the called germline gene at one end, perhaps through a read error. The V and J genes are TRBV5-4 and TRBJ1-1; D is uncertain. The CDR3 is 14 residues long. Per germline, CDR1 SGHNT and CDR2 YYREEE (reference sequence). CDR3 DNA sequence: TGTGCCAGCAGCTTGGCCGGGGTTTCCTCTGAGGCTTTCTTT. This translates into CASSLAGVSSEAFF.

The CDR3 sequence is CASSDGTSDYNEQFF. DNA of the CDR3: TGTGCCAGCAGTGATGGGACTAGCGACTACAATGAGCAGTTCTTC. V usage is TRBV6-6 and J usage is TRBJ2-1; 10 nucleotides line up with TRBD2. This CDR3 region has 15 residues. Germline values: CDR1 MNHNY, CDR2 SVGAGI (reference sequence). Trimming took 5 bases from V and 3 from J; bases not matched to a gene: 4.